Below, 29 T cell receptor beta chains from the same sample are listed, as sequenced in a study of vaccination and CD4 T cells after COVID-19. As to time point: late sampling 161 to 241 days after vaccination in three convalescent patients. MiXCR was run by TCRdb on the PCR reads, yielding one entry per CDR3 protein. The data show more than 25,000 distinct CDR3 sequences, approximately 49% seen once. This sample comprised CD4+ T cells from blood, obtained about 7 months after SARS-CoV-2 vaccination. The source of these receptors is a human donor who had recovered from COVID-19.

In this sample, this clonotype turned up a few times. Written as DNA, the CDR3 is TGTGCCAGCAGTTACGCCGGGACAGGGGACTATGGCTACACCTTC. Its protein is CASSYAGTGDYGYTF. The chain recombines TRBV28 with TRBJ1-2; 10 bases are a match to TRBD1. CDR1 is MDHEN, CDR2 SYDVKM, per germline. This CDR3 has 15 residues. Trimming cost V 4 bases and J 3 bases; bases outside gene matches: 5.

The rearrangement uses TRBV2 and TRBJ2-3; 12 bases line up with TRBD2. The CDR3 has 19 residues. J gave up 5 bases and V 2 bases, and 14 bases lay outside the gene matches. Germline CDR1 and CDR2: SNHLY and FYNNEI. This CDR3 reads CASSEYRLAGGRGGDTQYF. The CDR3 bases are TGTGCCAGCAGTGAATATAGGCTAGCGGGAGGGCGAGGTGGAGATACGCAGTATTTT.

The chain is built from TRBV20-1 and TRBJ2-5; 13 nucleotides align to TRBD2. The CDR3 is made up of 14 amino acids. From germline, CDR1 is DFQATT and CDR2 SNEGSKA (reference sequence). V gave up 5 bases and J gave up 5 bases; unmatched junction bases: 5. The CDR3 DNA reads as TGCAGTGCTGGACTAGCGGGAGTCGGCGAGACCCAGTACTTC. Translating gives CSAGLAGVGETQYF.

The chain recombines TRBV6-2 or TRBV6-3 with TRBJ2-7; 14 positions agree with TRBD2. This CDR3 has 16 residues. Germline V CDR1 and CDR2: MNHEY, SVGEGT. The junction had 5 bases not matched to a gene; V was cut back by 6 bases and J by 1 base. This CDR3 reads CASRRLAGGLSYEQYF. The CDR3 DNA reads as TGTGCCAGCAGACGACTAGCGGGAGGGTTGTCCTACGAGCAGTACTTC.

V gene TRBV20-1 combines with J gene TRBJ2-1, with 9 positions matching TRBD2. The CDR3 is 13 amino acids. Germline CDR1 and CDR2: DFQATT and SNEGSKA (reference sequence). CDR3 coding DNA: TGCGGGGAGACTAGCGGCTCCTACAATGAGCAGTTCTTC. Translation: CGETSGSYNEQFF.

The chain recombines TRBV25-1 with TRBJ2-5; D is uncertain. Looked up from germline, CDR1 is MGHDK and CDR2 is SYGVNS. The germline V and J ends were trimmed by 1 base and 0 bases, with 6 bases remaining between them. The CDR3 consists of 14 residues. The CDR3 sequence: CASSESPNQETQYF. CDR3 nucleotides: TGTGCCAGCAGTGAATCTCCTAACCAAGAGACCCAGTACTTC.

J is TRBJ1-3 and V is TRBV7-2; possible D gene TRBD1, 5 bases. Trimming took off 5 bases at V and 0 bases at J, with 11 bases between the two ends. The CDR3 consists of 15 residues. The germline V gene has CDR1 SGHTA and CDR2 FQGNSA. CDR3 sequence (DNA): TGTGCCAGCAGCATCCGGGGCGCCTCTGGAAACACCATATATTTT. It encodes CASSIRGASGNTIYF.

V is TRBV20-1 and J is TRBJ2-7, with D possibly being TRBD2 (5 bases). The germline CDR1 and CDR2 sequences are DFQATT and SNEGSKA (reference sequence). Trimming cost V 3 bases and J 6 bases, with 12 bases left between them. This CDR3 is built from 12 residues. The CDR3 sequence is CSARDSFGEQYF. The CDR3 DNA follows: TGCAGTGCTAGGGACTCGTTCGGCGAGCAGTACTTC.

This clonotype turned up a few times. The chain recombines TRBV2 with TRBJ2-7; D may correspond to TRBD1 or TRBD2 (5 bases each). The CDR3 has 16 residues. V dropped 5 bases and J dropped 5 bases, with 22 bases sitting between them. In germline, CDR1 is SNHLY, CDR2 FYNNEI. In nucleotides, the CDR3 is TGTGCCAGCAGTCTTGGGGGAACTGAGGTCTGGGACGAGCAGTACTTC. This gives the protein CASSLGGTEVWDEQYF.

The CDR3 bases are TGTGCCAGCAGTTTTCAGGACCGGGGCGGGGAGCTGTTTTTT. Amino acid sequence: CASSFQDRGGELFF. The J gene is TRBJ2-2, the V gene TRBV27, with D maybe TRBD2 (5 bases). V lost 3 bases to trimming and J lost 7 bases, with 12 bases between them. This CDR3 has 14 amino acids. Per the germline V gene, CDR1 is MNHEY and CDR2 is SMNVEV (reference sequence).

The rearrangement uses TRBV7-8 and TRBJ2-1, with 7 nucleotides matching TRBD2. V lost 6 bases to trimming and J lost 1 base; unmatched junction nucleotides: 9. The CDR3 is made up of 16 amino acids. The germline V gene has CDR1 SGHVS and CDR2 FQNEAQ. The CDR3 nucleotides read TGTGCCAGCAGACTATCGGGTAGCGGGTCCTACAATGAGCAGTTCTTC. It yields the protein CASRLSGSGSYNEQFF.

This chain connects TRBV15 to TRBJ2-5, with TRBD2 matching 14 bases. Germline values: CDR1 LNHNV, CDR2 YYDKDF (reference sequence). J lost 5 bases, V lost 0 bases, and 8 bases had no gene match. The CDR3 is 18 residues long. The CDR3: CATSREGLAGVFFETQYF. The CDR3 region has the DNA TGTGCCACCAGCAGAGAGGGACTAGCGGGAGTATTTTTTGAGACCCAGTACTTC.

The sample holds a few counts of this clonotype. The chain employs TRBV27 and TRBJ1-2, with D possibly matching TRBD1 (6 bases). Trimming shortened V by 4 bases and J by 4 bases, and 16 bases separated the two germline ends. The V gene's germline CDR1 is MNHEY and CDR2 SMNVEV (reference sequence). The CDR3 extends over 15 amino acids. CDR3 region: CASSSMGTPIYGYTF. In nucleotides, the CDR3 is TGTGCCAGCAGTTCCATGGGGACACCGATCTATGGCTACACCTTC.

The sample holds one count of this clonotype. The V gene is TRBV29-1, the J gene TRBJ1-1, with D possibly TRBD1 on 5 matching bases. CDR1 is SQVTM, CDR2 ANQGSEA, per germline. V dropped 7 bases and J dropped 4 bases, with 13 bases sitting between them. The CDR3 has 12 residues. The CDR3 loop reads CSARQSLTEAFF. The CDR3 DNA is TGCAGCGCAAGACAGTCTCTCACTGAAGCTTTCTTT.

This clonotype was detected only a few times. The chain uses TRBV20-1 and TRBJ1-1; TRBD1 matches 12 bases. CDR1 DFQATT and CDR2 SNEGSKA come from the germline V gene (reference sequence). The CDR3 consists of 14 residues. After removal of 3 bases from V and 3 bases from J, the junction contained 2 bases not matched to a gene. CDR3: CSARGTGGDTEAFF. CDR3 bases: TGCAGTGCTAGGGGGACAGGGGGCGACACTGAAGCTTTCTTT.

The chain has TRBV24-1 and TRBJ2-5; D gene unclear. The ends were cut back, 5 bases at V and 3 bases at J, with 15 bases in the middle. Germline CDR1 reads KGHDR; CDR2 reads SFDVKD. The CDR3 contains 15 residues. The CDR3 here is CATSGTPPKKETQYF. The CDR3 DNA is TGTGCCACCAGTGGCACCCCTCCAAAGAAAGAGACCCAGTACTTC.

A few counts support this clonotype. V usage is TRBV6-1 and J usage is TRBJ2-3; D may match TRBD1 or TRBD2 (5 bases each). Trimming shortened V by 3 bases and J by 2 bases, and 6 bases separated the two germline ends. Germline CDR1 reads MNHNS; CDR2 reads SASEGT. This CDR3 has 13 amino acids. In DNA, the CDR3 is TGTGCCAGCAGTGAGGGACCCACAGATACGCAGTATTTT. The encoded protein is CASSEGPTDTQYF.

This chain connects TRBV7-2 to TRBJ2-7; D is undetermined. Germline assignment: CDR1 SGHTA and CDR2 FQGNSA. This CDR3 spans 13 amino acids. Trimming took 3 bases from V and 5 from J, leaving 11 bases between them. This CDR3 reads CASSFQPSNEQYF. The CDR3 region has the DNA TGTGCCAGCAGCTTCCAGCCTTCGAACGAGCAGTACTTC.

The chain has TRBV5-3 and TRBJ2-5; D perhaps matches TRBD2 (5 bases). Being an ORF, TRBV5-3 has a function that is uncertain. This CDR3 comprises 20 residues. V gave up 1 base and J gave up 1 base, with 26 bases separating them. CDR3 sequence: CARSLSSGDTIACRQETQYF. The CDR3, as DNA: TGTGCCAGAAGCTTGTCCAGTGGGGATACTATAGCGTGTCGCCAAGAGACCCAGTACTTC.

The CDR3 sequence is CSARVRQGAYGYTF. The CDR3 DNA follows: TGCAGTGCTAGAGTCCGTCAGGGAGCTTATGGCTACACCTTC. The V and J genes are TRBV20-1 and TRBJ1-2, with a possible D match to TRBD1 (5 bases). V shed 1 base and J shed 5 bases, with 14 bases lying between them. This CDR3 comprises 14 residues. Germline CDR1 reads DFQATT; CDR2 reads SNEGSKA (reference sequence).

The chain combines TRBV20-1 with TRBJ2-3; 7 bases map to TRBD2. CDR3 length equals 15 residues. J gave up 1 base and V 2 bases, and 6 bases lay outside the gene matches. The germline V gene has CDR1 DFQATT and CDR2 SNEGSKA (reference sequence). The CDR3 coding sequence is TGCAGTGCTAGACGGCAGGGAGGGGGCACAGATACGCAGTATTTT. It is translated as CSARRQGGGTDTQYF.

This chain connects TRBV28 to TRBJ2-7; D is perhaps TRBD2 (7 bases). CDR3 length equals 13 residues. V lost 6 bases and J lost 2, with 11 bases in between. Germline V gives CDR1 MDHEN, CDR2 SYDVKM. DNA of the CDR3: TGTGCCAGCAGCCCGCGGGGGCCCTACGAGCAGTACTTC. Amino acids: CASSPRGPYEQYF.

This chain uses TRBV27 with TRBJ2-2; TRBD1 matches 9 bases. The CDR3 totals 14 residues. The germline CDR1 and CDR2 sequences are MNHEY and SMNVEV (reference sequence). V shed 5 bases and J 6 bases; nucleotides not matched to a gene: 4. CDR3 loop: CASSPWTGAGELFF. CDR3 sequence (DNA): TGTGCCAGCAGTCCATGGACAGGGGCCGGGGAGCTGTTTTTT.

The chain uses TRBV4-1 and TRBJ2-5; 11 bases map to TRBD2. Germline values: CDR1 MGHRA, CDR2 YSYEKL. The junction had 14 bases not matched to a gene; V was cut back by 3 bases and J by 5 bases. The CDR3 is 18 amino acids. The CDR3 spells CASSHRGLAGGGMETQYF. The CDR3 nucleotides are TGCGCCAGCAGCCACCGCGGACTAGCGGGCGGGGGTATGGAGACCCAGTACTTC.

This clonotype was detected a few times. CDR3 nucleotides: TGCAGTGCTAGAGAAGCGGGGCGTCTTATAATGAACACTGAAGCTTTCTTT. Its protein is CSAREAGRLIMNTEAFF. V is TRBV20-1 and J is TRBJ1-1; D perhaps matches TRBD1 (5 bases). Deletions cut 0 bases from V and 0 bases from J, with 17 bases between. This CDR3 has 17 amino acids. In germline, CDR1 is DFQATT, CDR2 SNEGSKA (reference sequence).

The V gene is TRBV2, the J gene TRBJ2-3; D may be TRBD1 (6 bases). In germline, CDR1 is SNHLY, CDR2 FYNNEI. Trimming took 5 bases from V and 4 from J, leaving 13 bases between them. The CDR3 length is 14 residues. CDR3 amino acids: CASSQIRQADTQYF. In nucleotides, the CDR3 is TGTGCCAGCAGTCAAATTCGACAGGCAGATACGCAGTATTTT.

The V call is TRBV10-2, the J call TRBJ2-5, with TRBD2 matching over 14 bases. V lost 6 bases, J lost 4 bases, and 7 bases stayed unmatched. The CDR3 sequence is 16 residues long. Germline V lookup: CDR1 WSHSY, CDR2 SAAADI. This CDR3 is CASRGLAGGLLETQYF. CDR3 in DNA: TGCGCCAGCAGAGGACTAGCGGGAGGATTATTAGAGACCCAGTACTTC.

This sequence joins TRBV29-1 and TRBJ2-1; 9 nucleotides align to TRBD2. Per the germline V gene, CDR1 is SQVTM and CDR2 is ANQGSEA. J was trimmed by 8 bases and V by 3 bases; bases with no gene match: 5. The CDR3 extends over 13 amino acids. CDR3 in DNA: TGCAGCGTTGATCCAGCGGGAGGTTATGAGCAGTTCTTC. Protein product: CSVDPAGGYEQFF.

The table lists this clonotype with a few counts. CDR3 sequence (DNA): TGTGCCAGCAGTTCCAAGGGCTCCTACGAGCAGTACTTC. This codes for CASSSKGSYEQYF. The V and J genes are TRBV6-5 and TRBJ2-7; D call uncertain. Germline V gene sequence: CDR1 MNHEY, CDR2 SVGAGI. The CDR3 covers 13 residues. V was pared by 4 bases and J by 0 bases, with 7 bases between.